The 9 T cell receptor beta chains below all came from one sample that was sequenced in a study of cytomegalovirus exposure and HLA in healthy donors. The PCR ran on 60 Vbeta and 13 Jbeta primers. Method: immunoSEQ multiplex PCR; TCRdb's copy keeps in-frame clones and lacks some. This table has 70,000 to 95,000 clones, less than 65% appearing once. The sequenced sample was PBMCs. All receptors derive from a woman in her twenties or thirties in good health and CMV-seropositive.

V gene TRBV6-1 combines with J gene TRBJ2-7; D might be TRBD1 (6 bases). With 6 bases removed from V and 5 bases from J, the gap between germline ends came to 17 bases. CDR1 and CDR2 from the germline V gene are MNHNS and SASEGT. This CDR3 is built from 14 residues. CDR3 amino acids: CASSRPGTLNEQYF. The CDR3 coding sequence is TGTGCCAGCAGCAGACCCGGGACACTTAACGAGCAGTACTTC.

Regarding this clone: Germline is not matched at one junction end, which may reflect a read error. This chain uses TRBV27 with TRBJ1-1; D possibly corresponds to TRBD1 (5 bases). The germline gives CDR1 MNHEY, CDR2 SMNVEV (reference sequence). The CDR3 is 15 residues long. The CDR3 DNA sequence: TGTGCCAGCAGTCTCTACCAGGGCTTGAACACTGAAGCTTCCTTT. Translated, it gives CASSLYQGLNTEASF.

This clone was counted ten times or more. V and J are TRBV6-6 and TRBJ1-5, with D uncertain. Germline V CDR1 and CDR2: MNHNY, SVGAGI (reference sequence). Trimming stripped 11 bases from V and 5 bases from J, with 16 bases between. This CDR3 region has 13 residues. The CDR3 coding sequence is TGTGCCTGCACCGCGGTTTGGGATCAGCCCCAGCATTTT. Its protein is CACTAVWDQPQHF.

This chain uses TRBV29-1 with TRBJ2-2; 9 positions agree with TRBD1. From germline, CDR1 is SQVTM and CDR2 ANQGSEA. Trimming took 7 bases from V and 5 from J; bases not matched to a gene: 5. CDR3 length: 13 residues. The CDR3: CSARDRVTGELFF. CDR3 bases: TGCAGCGCCAGGGACAGGGTAACCGGGGAGCTGTTTTTT.

As to this clone: Relative to the germline gene, one junction end is altered; a read error may explain this. The same CDR3 is also encoded by other DNA sequences in this sample. The chain carries TRBV4-1 and TRBJ1-4, with TRBD1 as a possible D gene (5 bases). The CDR3 runs 14 residues. The germline gives CDR1 MGHRA, CDR2 YSYEKL. As DNA, the CDR3 is TGCGCCAGCAGCCAAGACCAGGGAAGTGAAAAGCTGTTTTTT. Translation: CASSQDQGSEKLFF.

A single count supports this clone. The V and J genes are TRBV30 and TRBJ1-5; the D gene is possibly TRBD1 (5 bases). The CDR3 consists of 14 residues. Trimming cost V 0 bases and J 7 bases, with 13 bases left between them. Germline V gene data show CDR1 as GTSNPN and CDR2 as SVGIG (reference sequence). The CDR3 reads CAWSVLEGRQPQHF. In DNA, the CDR3 is TGTGCCTGGAGTGTATTGGAGGGGCGGCAGCCCCAGCATTTT.

This clone was detected once. This chain joins TRBV27 and TRBJ2-3; D possibly corresponds to TRBD2 (5 bases). Germline values: CDR1 MNHEY, CDR2 SMNVEV (reference sequence). This CDR3 region has 14 residues. Trimming removed 5 bases at V and 0 bases at J, with 9 bases between. CDR3 nucleotides: TGTGCCAGCAGTCCCCGGACTAGCACAGATACGCAGTATTTT. It yields the protein CASSPRTSTDTQYF.

J is TRBJ2-1 and V is TRBV2; a possible D gene is TRBD2 (6 bases). Germline-derived CDR1 and CDR2 are SNHLY and FYNNEI. The CDR3 runs 12 residues. V was shortened by 6 bases and J by 3 bases, with 6 bases between the two germline ends. The CDR3 region is CASRGLYNEQFF. As DNA, the CDR3 is TGTGCCAGCAGGGGACTCTACAATGAGCAGTTCTTC.

This clone was seen only a few times. This chain joins TRBV7-3 and TRBJ2-3, with TRBD2 identical over 12 bases. The V gene end was trimmed by 4 bases and the J gene end by 10 bases; junction bases not matched to a gene: 15. Germline-derived CDR1 and CDR2 are SGHTA and FQGTGA. The CDR3 is 17 amino acids. The CDR3 DNA is TGTGCCAGCAGCTCCCAGGGGGCTAGCGGGGGGGCCGGTTCGCAGTATTTT. This translates into CASSSQGASGGAGSQYF.